Below, 6 T cell receptor beta chains from the same sample are listed, as sequenced in a study of OX40 agonist ivuxolimab in advanced cancers. Assay: immunoSEQ multiplex PCR; the TCRdb copy retains only in-frame clones and omits some. The table records about 68,000 clones, about 90% of them present only once. This specimen consisted of CD4+ or CD8+ T cells sorted from blood, obtained in a trial of the OX40 agonist ivuxolimab. The receptors here all came from an adult with an advanced solid tumor such as melanoma, head and neck, liver or kidney cancer.

Note on this clone: At one boundary the junction diverges from the germline segment, which might be a read error. The J gene is TRBJ1-2, the V gene TRBV7-8; D not certain. Per the germline V gene, CDR1 is SGHVS and CDR2 is FQNEAQ. The CDR3 contains 12 residues. The CDR3 DNA reads as TGTGCCAGCGCGAACGGAAACTATGACTACACCTTC. Translating gives CASANGNYDYTF.

The V call is TRBV7-2, the J call TRBJ1-4, with D maybe TRBD1 (5 bases). Trimming took 1 base from V and 7 from J, leaving 16 bases between them. The V gene's germline CDR1 is SGHTA and CDR2 FQGNSA. This CDR3 region has 16 residues. The CDR3 here is CASSLGAGPRGEKLFF. In DNA, the CDR3 is TGTGCCAGCAGCTTAGGGGCAGGGCCAAGAGGTGAAAAACTGTTTTTT.

The CDR3: CASSLYGGHYEQYF. The CDR3 DNA reads TGTGCCAGCAGTTTATACGGGGGACATTACGAGCAGTACTTC. The genes are TRBV28 and TRBJ2-7, with D perhaps matching TRBD1 or TRBD2 (6 bases each). CDR1 and CDR2 from the germline V gene are MDHEN and SYDVKM. V was clipped by 1 base and J by 4 bases, with 11 bases between them. The CDR3 covers 14 residues.

V is TRBV28 and J is TRBJ1-5; 8 bases align to TRBD1. V lost 5 bases to trimming and J lost 2 bases; unmatched junction nucleotides: 11. Germline values: CDR1 MDHEN, CDR2 SYDVKM. CDR3 length: 17 amino acids. This CDR3 is CASSIYNQGAGNQPQHF. The CDR3 DNA reads as TGTGCCAGCAGTATATACAACCAGGGGGCAGGCAATCAGCCCCAGCATTTT.

The V and J genes are TRBV5-1 and TRBJ2-2; TRBD2 matches 7 bases. CDR3 length: 16 residues. The germline V gene encodes CDR1 SGHRS and CDR2 YFSETQ. Losses at the gene ends were 1 base for V and 0 bases for J; bases not matched to a gene: 3. Here the CDR3 DNA reads TGCGCCAGCAGCTTGTTTCTAGCGGCGAACACCGGGGAGCTGTTTTTT. Translated, it gives CASSLFLAANTGELFF.

This clone was observed once. The chain carries TRBV11-2 and TRBJ1-2; 10 nucleotides agree with TRBD1. Germline values: CDR1 SGHAT, CDR2 FQNNGV. With V trimmed by 5 bases and J by 3 bases, 3 bases remained unmatched. The CDR3 runs 14 residues. The CDR3 is CASSHGQGDYGYTF. In DNA form, the CDR3 reads TGTGCCAGCAGCCACGGACAGGGGGACTATGGCTACACCTTC.